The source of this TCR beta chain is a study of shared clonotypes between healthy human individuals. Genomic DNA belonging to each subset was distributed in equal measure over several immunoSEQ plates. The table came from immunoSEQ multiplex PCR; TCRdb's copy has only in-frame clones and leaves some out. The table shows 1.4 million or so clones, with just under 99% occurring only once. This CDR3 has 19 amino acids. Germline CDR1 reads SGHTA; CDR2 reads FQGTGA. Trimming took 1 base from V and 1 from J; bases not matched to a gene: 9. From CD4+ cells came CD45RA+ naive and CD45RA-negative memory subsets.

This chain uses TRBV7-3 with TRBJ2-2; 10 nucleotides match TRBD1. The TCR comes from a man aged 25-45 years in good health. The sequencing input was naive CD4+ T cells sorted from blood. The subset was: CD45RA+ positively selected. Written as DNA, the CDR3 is TGTGCCAGCAGCTTAAAGGGACAGGGGATCCGTGAGAACACCGGGGAGCTGTTTTTT. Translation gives CASSLKGQGIRENTGELFF.